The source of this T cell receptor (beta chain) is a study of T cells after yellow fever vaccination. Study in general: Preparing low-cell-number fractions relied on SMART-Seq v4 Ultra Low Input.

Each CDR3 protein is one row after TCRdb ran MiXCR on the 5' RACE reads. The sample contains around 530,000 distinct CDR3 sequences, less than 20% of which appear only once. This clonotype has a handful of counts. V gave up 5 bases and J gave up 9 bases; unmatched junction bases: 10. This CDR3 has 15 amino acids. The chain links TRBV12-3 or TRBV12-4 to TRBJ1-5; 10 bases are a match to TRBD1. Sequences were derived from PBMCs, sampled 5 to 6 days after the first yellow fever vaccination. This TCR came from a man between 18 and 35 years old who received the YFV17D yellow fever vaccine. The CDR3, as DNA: TGTGCCAGCAGTCACGGACAGGGGGAGACACGGCCCCAGCATTTT. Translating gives CASSHGQGETRPQHF.